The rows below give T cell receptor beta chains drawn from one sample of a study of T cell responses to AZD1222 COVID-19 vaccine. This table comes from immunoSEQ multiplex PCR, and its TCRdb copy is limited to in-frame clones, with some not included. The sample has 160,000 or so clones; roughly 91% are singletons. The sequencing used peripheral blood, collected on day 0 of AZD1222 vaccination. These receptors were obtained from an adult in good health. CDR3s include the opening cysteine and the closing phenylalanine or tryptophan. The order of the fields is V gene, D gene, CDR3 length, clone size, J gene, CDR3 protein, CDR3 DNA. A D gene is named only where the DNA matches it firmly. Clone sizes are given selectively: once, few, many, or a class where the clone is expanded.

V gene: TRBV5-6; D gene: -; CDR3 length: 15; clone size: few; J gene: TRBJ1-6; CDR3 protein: CASSWGRAFNSPLHF; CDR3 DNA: TGTGCCAGCAGCTGGGGGAGGGCCTTCAATTCACCCCTCCACTTT
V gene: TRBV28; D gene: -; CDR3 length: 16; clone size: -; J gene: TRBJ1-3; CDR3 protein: CASSSSGGDSGNTIYF; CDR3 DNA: TGTGCCAGCAGCTCAAGTGGGGGCGACTCTGGAAACACCATATATTTT
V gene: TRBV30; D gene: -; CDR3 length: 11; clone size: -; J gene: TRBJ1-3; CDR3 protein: CAWSVGDTIYF; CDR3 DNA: TGTGCCTGGAGTGTGGGTGACACCATATATTTT
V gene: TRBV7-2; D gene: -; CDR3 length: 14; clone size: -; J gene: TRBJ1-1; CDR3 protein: CASSLLWVNTEAFF; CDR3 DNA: TGTGCCAGCAGCTTACTTTGGGTGAACACTGAAGCTTTCTTT
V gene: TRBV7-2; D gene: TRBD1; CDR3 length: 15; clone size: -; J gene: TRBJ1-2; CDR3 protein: CASSLDNRGSNGYTF; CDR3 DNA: TGTGCCAGCAGCTTAGATAACAGGGGGAGTAATGGCTACACCTTC
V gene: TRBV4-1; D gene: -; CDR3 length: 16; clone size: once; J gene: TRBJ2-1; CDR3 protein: CASSQELGSSYNEQFF; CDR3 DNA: TGCGCCAGCAGCCAAGAACTAGGGAGCTCCTACAATGAGCAGTTCTTC
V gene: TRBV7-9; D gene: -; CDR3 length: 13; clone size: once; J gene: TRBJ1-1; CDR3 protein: CASSLTGGTEAFF; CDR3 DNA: TGTGCCAGCAGCTTAACGGGGGGCACTGAAGCTTTCTTT
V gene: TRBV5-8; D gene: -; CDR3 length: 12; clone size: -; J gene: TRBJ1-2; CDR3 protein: CASSPGSLAYTF; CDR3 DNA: TGTGCCAGCAGCCCCGGGAGCCTGGCCTACACCTTC
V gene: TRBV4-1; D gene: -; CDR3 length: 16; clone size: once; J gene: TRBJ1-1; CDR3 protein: CASSQAQEGLNTEAFF; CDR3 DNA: TGCGCCAGCAGCCAAGCGCAGGAGGGTCTGAACACTGAAGCTTTCTTT
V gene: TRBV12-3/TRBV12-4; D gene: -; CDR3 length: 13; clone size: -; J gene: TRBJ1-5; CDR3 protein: CASSLLSFGPQHF; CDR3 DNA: TGTGCCAGCAGTCTCCTAAGTTTCGGGCCCCAGCATTTT
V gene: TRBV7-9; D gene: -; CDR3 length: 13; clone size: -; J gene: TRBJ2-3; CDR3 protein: CASSSGTTDTQYF; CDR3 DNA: TGTGCCAGCAGCTCGGGGACTACAGATACGCAGTATTTT
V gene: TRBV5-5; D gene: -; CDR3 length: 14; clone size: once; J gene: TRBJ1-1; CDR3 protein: CASSLEQGNTEAFF; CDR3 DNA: TGTGCCAGCAGCTTGGAACAGGGGAACACTGAAGCTTTCTTT
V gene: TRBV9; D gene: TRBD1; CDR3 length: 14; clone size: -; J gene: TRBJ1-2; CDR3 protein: CASSVGDRGYGYTF; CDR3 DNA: TGTGCCAGCAGCGTAGGCGACAGGGGATATGGCTACACCTTC
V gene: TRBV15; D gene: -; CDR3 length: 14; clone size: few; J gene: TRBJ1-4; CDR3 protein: CATSRGSYNEKLFF; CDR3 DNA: TGTGCCACCAGCAGGGGTAGTTATAATGAAAAACTGTTTTTT
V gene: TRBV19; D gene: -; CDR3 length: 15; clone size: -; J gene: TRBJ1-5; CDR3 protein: CASSLGAIGDQPQHF; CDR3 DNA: TGTGCCAGTAGTCTCGGGGCGATTGGGGATCAGCCCCAGCATTTT
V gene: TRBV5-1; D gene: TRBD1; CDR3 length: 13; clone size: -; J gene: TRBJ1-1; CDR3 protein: CASSFGTVEEAFF; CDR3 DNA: TGCGCCAGCAGCTTCGGGACAGTAGAGGAAGCTTTCTTT